The rows below give T cell receptor beta chains drawn from one sample of a study of blood T cell repertoires in COVID-19. Using immunoSEQ multiplex PCR, the repertoire was profiled, and TCRdb retains in-frame clones only, with some absent. Of 130,000 to 150,000 clones in the sample, 65% to 85% are singletons; the top ten hold roughly 13%. Sequencing was carried out using peripheral blood. These receptors were taken from a man in his 60s with active or convalescent COVID-19. Each CDR3 is given with its conserved first and last residue. A D gene is named only where the DNA matches it firmly. Expanded clones are given a class, and other clones once, few, many or no size at all.

size	V	J	D	CDR3	DNA
.	TRBV27	TRBJ2-7	TRBD1	CASSRGTGVLYEQYF	TGTGCCAGCAGCCGGGGGACAGGGGTATTGTACGAGCAGTACTTC
.	TRBV7-8	TRBJ2-7	TRBD2	CASSLRLAGGPQLGGNYEQYF	TGTGCCAGCAGCCTCAGACTAGCGGGAGGGCCACAACTGGGGGGCAACTACGAGCAGTACTTC
.	TRBV7-8	TRBJ2-1	.	CASSLVGFRGPNNEQFF	TGTGCCAGCAGCTTAGTGGGTTTCCGCGGGCCAAACAATGAGCAGTTCTTC
.	TRBV28	TRBJ2-1	TRBD1	CASSGTAYNEQFF	TGTGCCAGCAGTGGGACAGCTTACAATGAGCAGTTCTTC
.	TRBV12-3/TRBV12-4	TRBJ1-2	TRBD1	CASRQGLTYGYTF	TGTGCCAGCAGACAGGGGCTAACCTATGGCTACACCTTC
few	TRBV12-3/TRBV12-4	TRBJ1-3	.	CGSTSSGNTIYF	TGTGGATCCACTAGCTCTGGAAACACCATATATTTT
.	TRBV3-1/TRBV3-2	TRBJ1-2	TRBD1	CASSHFRGQVYGYTF	TGTGCCAGCAGCCATTTCAGGGGGCAGGTTTATGGCTACACCTTC
.	TRBV9	TRBJ2-3	.	CASNLNRVTDTQYF	TGTGCCAGCAATTTAAACAGGGTAACAGATACGCAGTATTTT
.	TRBV6-4	TRBJ2-1	TRBD2	CASSVTGGPYEQFF	TGTGCCAGCTCTGTTACGGGAGGGCCCTATGAGCAGTTCTTC
.	TRBV10-3	TRBJ2-3	.	CAISGAGILTDTQYF	TGTGCCATCAGTGGGGCGGGGATACTCACAGATACGCAGTATTTT
.	TRBV27	TRBJ1-1	TRBD1	CASSFNGRGRAAFF	TGTGCCAGCAGTTTCAATGGCAGGGGGCGGGCAGCTTTCTTT
.	TRBV3-1/TRBV3-2	TRBJ2-5	TRBD1	CASSQIGTEARETQYF	TGTGCCAGCAGCCAAATAGGGACAGAAGCTAGGGAGACCCAGTACTTC
.	TRBV9	TRBJ2-7	.	CASSVGVGREGEQYF	TGTGCCAGCAGCGTAGGGGTCGGGAGAGAAGGCGAGCAGTACTTC
.	TRBV5-1	TRBJ2-1	.	CASSPPEGGNEQFF	TGCGCCAGCAGCCCCCCGGAGGGCGGCAATGAGCAGTTCTTC
.	TRBV19	TRBJ2-7	TRBD1	CASSTPSTGPLSYEQYF	TGTGCCAGTAGTACCCCCTCGACAGGGCCCCTCTCCTACGAGCAGTACTTC
.	TRBV9	TRBJ2-5	TRBD2	CASSPSGLAGIGETQYF	TGTGCCAGCAGCCCTTCCGGGCTAGCGGGAATCGGAGAGACCCAGTACTTC
.	TRBV11-2	TRBJ2-5	TRBD2	CASSLVLAGDRTQYF	TGTGCCAGCAGCTTAGTTTTAGCGGGAGATCGGACCCAGTACTTC
.	TRBV15	TRBJ2-7	.	CATSSGGAEQYF	TGTGCCACCAGCTCAGGAGGGGCCGAGCAGTACTTC
.	TRBV27	TRBJ2-7	TRBD1	CASRKQGASDEQYF	TGTGCCAGCCGTAAGCAGGGGGCCTCTGACGAGCAGTACTTC
.	TRBV5-4	TRBJ2-1	TRBD2	CASSSTGTSGGSSYNEQFF	TGTGCCAGCAGCTCTACCGGGACTAGCGGGGGTAGCTCCTACAATGAGCAGTTCTTC
.	TRBV11-2	TRBJ1-1	.	CASSLDLAAEAFF	TGTGCCAGCAGCTTAGATCTGGCAGCTGAAGCTTTCTTT
.	TRBV7-9	TRBJ2-5	TRBD2	CASSLRWGGGETQYF	TGTGCCAGCAGCTTGAGGTGGGGGGGAGGAGAGACCCAGTACTTC
.	TRBV7-9	TRBJ2-6	TRBD1	CASSPQGGLSGANVLTF	TGTGCCAGCAGCCCACAGGGGGGTCTCTCTGGGGCCAACGTCCTGACTTTC
many	TRBV7-6	TRBJ1-5	.	CASSLGLGNKPQHF	TGTGCCAGCAGCTTAGGGCTCGGGAATAAGCCCCAGCATTTT
.	TRBV6-6	TRBJ1-4	.	CASTTIATNEKLFF	TGTGCCAGCACCACTATTGCAACTAATGAAAAACTGTTTTTT
.	TRBV6-5	TRBJ1-4	.	CASSYSVGGESEKLFF	TGTGCCAGCAGTTACTCAGTTGGGGGGGAAAGTGAAAAACTGTTTTTT
.	TRBV5-1	TRBJ2-3	TRBD2	CASSPGRGGDTQYF	TGCGCCAGCAGCCCGGGACGGGGGGGCGATACGCAGTATTTT
.	TRBV7-8	TRBJ2-5	TRBD1	CASSLALEDRMGETQYF	TGTGCCAGCAGCTTAGCCCTAGAGGACAGGATGGGCGAGACCCAGTACTTC
few	TRBV7-2	TRBJ2-3	TRBD2	CASSLRSGRDTQYF	TGTGCCAGCAGCCTGCGTAGCGGGAGGGATACGCAGTATTTT
once	TRBV7-3	TRBJ2-1	TRBD2	CASSYSGRGHEQFF	TGTGCCAGCAGCTATAGCGGGAGGGGTCATGAGCAGTTCTTC
.	TRBV19	TRBJ2-3	TRBD2	CASTLGLAVDTQYF	TGTGCCAGTACCTTGGGACTAGCGGTGGATACGCAGTATTTT
.	TRBV7-9	TRBJ2-3	TRBD2	CASKTGTSGNTQYF	TGTGCCAGCAAAACCGGGACTAGCGGCAATACGCAGTATTTT
.	TRBV19	TRBJ1-2	.	CASNPQVNSGYTF	TGTGCCAGTAACCCACAGGTTAATTCTGGCTACACCTTC
once	TRBV5-1	TRBJ2-1	TRBD2	CASSLVSGSSYNEQFF	TGCGCCAGCAGCTTGGTTAGCGGGAGCTCCTACAATGAGCAGTTCTTC
once	TRBV5-3	TRBJ2-7	TRBD1	CARSPGQPYFGQYF	TGTGCCAGAAGCCCGGGACAGCCATATTTTGGGCAGTACTTC
few	TRBV20-1	TRBJ1-2	.	CSASSTYQGYGYTF	TGCAGTGCTAGTTCGACTTACCAAGGTTATGGCTACACCTTC
.	TRBV20-1	TRBJ2-7	TRBD1	CSADRAYEQYF	TGCAGTGCTGACAGGGCCTACGAGCAGTACTTC
.	TRBV9	TRBJ2-7	TRBD2	CASSVSGTSSYEQYF	TGTGCCAGCAGCGTTAGCGGGACTAGCTCCTACGAGCAGTACTTC
.	TRBV30	TRBJ2-1	TRBD2	CAWTAPTSGSGDEQFF	TGTGCCTGGACCGCCCCCACTAGCGGGAGTGGCGATGAGCAGTTCTTC
few	TRBV7-3	TRBJ2-2	TRBD1	CASSLKGAGTGELFF	TGTGCCAGCAGCTTAAAGGGGGCAGGAACCGGGGAGCTGTTTTTT
many	TRBV14	TRBJ1-1	.	CASSQVRENTEAFF	TGTGCCAGCAGCCAAGTCCGAGAGAACACTGAAGCTTTCTTT
.	TRBV12-3/TRBV12-4	TRBJ1-4	.	CASSPGLNEKLFF	TGTGCCAGCAGTCCGGGACTTAATGAAAAACTGTTTTTT
once	TRBV7-6	TRBJ1-1	.	CASSLSVNTEAFF	TGTGCCAGCAGCTTATCGGTAAACACTGAAGCTTTCTTT
.	TRBV2	TRBJ1-6	TRBD1	CARRGQGDSPLHF	TGTGCCAGGAGAGGACAGGGGGATTCACCCCTCCACTTT
few	TRBV11-2	TRBJ2-7	TRBD2	CASSPRAGGGGGYEQYF	TGTGCCAGCAGCCCACGGGCCGGCGGCGGGGGGGGCTACGAGCAGTACTTC
.	TRBV6-5	TRBJ2-2	.	CASTGSRNTGELFF	TGTGCCAGCACCGGGTCGAGGAACACCGGGGAGCTGTTTTTT
.	TRBV6-5	TRBJ2-2	TRBD2	CASSYRLAGSTGELFF	TGTGCCAGCAGTTACAGGCTAGCGGGGAGTACCGGGGAGCTGTTTTTT
many	TRBV28	TRBJ1-1	.	CASSITGSRRGAFF	TGTGCCAGCAGCATAACTGGGAGCCGGAGGGGAGCTTTCTTT
.	TRBV5-4	TRBJ1-1	.	CASRPQGIDMNTEAFF	TGTGCCAGCAGACCCCAGGGGATAGACATGAACACTGAAGCTTTCTTT
.	TRBV28	TRBJ2-5	.	CASNQGSETQYF	TGTGCCAGCAACCAGGGGTCAGAGACCCAGTACTTC
.	TRBV19	TRBJ2-2	.	CASRVGGQSGELFF	TGTGCCAGCCGAGTTGGAGGGCAAAGCGGGGAGCTGTTTTTT
many	TRBV7-3	TRBJ1-3	.	CASSLGGSGNTIYF	TGTGCCAGCAGCTTAGGGGGGTCTGGAAACACCATATATTTT